The rows below give T cell receptor beta chains drawn from one sample of a study of cytomegalovirus exposure and HLA in healthy donors. Clones were sequenced by immunoSEQ multiplex PCR, and TCRdb holds only the in-frame ones, with some missing. Among roughly 100,000 clones, around 75% were seen once, and the ten largest hold 8% to 13%. The specimen was PBMCs. These receptors all stem from a man aged 45-60 years in good health and CMV-seronegative. CDR3s include the opening cysteine and the closing phenylalanine or tryptophan. D genes are given only for firm matches. The size field is filled for only some rows; it gives once, few, many or a size class.

j_call: TRBJ2-5; v_call: TRBV5-5; clone_size: .; d_call: .; cdr3_aa: CASNPQGAGWGETQYF; cdr3_nt: TGTGCCAGCAACCCGCAGGGCGCAGGGTGGGGAGAGACCCAGTACTTC
j_call: TRBJ2-5; v_call: TRBV7-9; clone_size: .; d_call: .; cdr3_aa: CASSTQGQWTETQYF; cdr3_nt: TGTGCCAGCAGCACTCAAGGACAGTGGACGGAGACCCAGTACTTC
j_call: TRBJ1-2; v_call: TRBV5-4; clone_size: once; d_call: .; cdr3_aa: CASSSQWEYGYTF; cdr3_nt: TGTGCCAGCAGCTCCCAATGGGAGTATGGCTACACCTTC
j_call: TRBJ1-5; v_call: TRBV15; clone_size: once; d_call: TRBD1; cdr3_aa: CATSRARGQGQPQHF; cdr3_nt: TGTGCCACCAGCAGAGCCAGGGGGCAGGGGCAGCCCCAGCATTTT
j_call: TRBJ2-3; v_call: TRBV6-6; clone_size: .; d_call: .; cdr3_aa: CASSYRAGFPDTQYF; cdr3_nt: TGTGCCAGCAGTTATCGGGCAGGGTTCCCAGATACGCAGTATTTT
j_call: TRBJ2-3; v_call: TRBV10-3; clone_size: .; d_call: TRBD2; cdr3_aa: CAISLAGGTTDTQYF; cdr3_nt: TGTGCCATCAGTCTAGCGGGAGGAACCACAGATACGCAGTATTTT
j_call: TRBJ2-7; v_call: TRBV7-2; clone_size: .; d_call: TRBD2; cdr3_aa: CASSWGLAGAYEQYF; cdr3_nt: TGTGCCAGCAGCTGGGGACTAGCGGGCGCCTACGAGCAGTACTTC
j_call: TRBJ2-4; v_call: TRBV28; clone_size: .; d_call: .; cdr3_aa: CASSITRDAKNIQYF; cdr3_nt: TGTGCCAGCAGCATAACTAGGGATGCCAAAAACATTCAGTACTTC
j_call: TRBJ2-3; v_call: TRBV5-1; clone_size: .; d_call: TRBD1; cdr3_aa: CASSGGQISTDTQYF; cdr3_nt: TGCGCCAGCAGCGGGGGACAGATATCCACAGATACGCAGTATTTT
j_call: TRBJ2-3; v_call: TRBV29-1; clone_size: .; d_call: TRBD1; cdr3_aa: CSGRQGTYTDTQYF; cdr3_nt: TGCAGCGGAAGACAGGGGACCTACACAGATACGCAGTATTTT
j_call: TRBJ1-1; v_call: TRBV4-1; clone_size: few; d_call: TRBD1; cdr3_aa: CASTQGAGTEAFF; cdr3_nt: TGCGCCAGCACCCAGGGGGCCGGCACTGAAGCTTTCTTT
j_call: TRBJ1-4; v_call: TRBV29-1; clone_size: .; d_call: .; cdr3_aa: CSVGGGGEKLFF; cdr3_nt: TGCAGCGTTGGAGGGGGAGGGGAAAAACTGTTTTTT
j_call: TRBJ2-7; v_call: TRBV5-1; clone_size: .; d_call: .; cdr3_aa: CASRKTTRGYEQYF; cdr3_nt: TGCGCCAGCCGGAAGACTACCCGGGGCTACGAGCAGTACTTC
j_call: TRBJ1-1; v_call: TRBV5-4; clone_size: .; d_call: TRBD1; cdr3_aa: CASSMTGGSTEAFF; cdr3_nt: TGTGCCAGCAGCATGACAGGGGGCTCCACTGAAGCTTTCTTT
j_call: TRBJ2-5; v_call: TRBV10-3; clone_size: once; d_call: .; cdr3_aa: CAISESQGSETQYF; cdr3_nt: TGTGCCATCAGTGAGTCTCAGGGCTCGGAGACCCAGTACTTC
j_call: TRBJ1-5; v_call: TRBV10-3; clone_size: .; d_call: TRBD1; cdr3_aa: CAISESTGEHQPQHF; cdr3_nt: TGTGCCATCAGTGAGTCCACAGGGGAACATCAGCCCCAGCATTTT
j_call: TRBJ2-5; v_call: TRBV28; clone_size: once; d_call: TRBD1; cdr3_aa: CASSSWNRGLETQYF; cdr3_nt: TGTGCCAGCAGTTCATGGAACAGGGGATTAGAGACCCAGTACTTC
j_call: TRBJ2-1; v_call: TRBV6-1; clone_size: once; d_call: TRBD2; cdr3_aa: CASRELGGSDNEQFF; cdr3_nt: TGTGCCAGCAGGGAGTTGGGGGGGTCGGACAATGAGCAGTTCTTC
j_call: TRBJ2-6; v_call: TRBV27; clone_size: .; d_call: .; cdr3_aa: CASSFRQINPSGANVLTF; cdr3_nt: TGTGCCAGCAGTTTTAGACAGATTAACCCCTCTGGGGCCAACGTCCTGACTTTC
j_call: TRBJ1-4; v_call: TRBV6-1; clone_size: .; d_call: TRBD1; cdr3_aa: CASSGIGGKGARLSEKLFF; cdr3_nt: TGTGCCAGCAGTGGGATAGGGGGGAAGGGGGCACGGTTGAGCGAAAAACTGTTTTTT
j_call: TRBJ1-1; v_call: TRBV28; clone_size: .; d_call: .; cdr3_aa: CASSSPSPPMNTEAFF; cdr3_nt: TGTGCCAGCAGTTCCCCAAGCCCTCCCATGAACACTGAAGCTTTCTTT
j_call: TRBJ1-5; v_call: TRBV6-6; clone_size: .; d_call: .; cdr3_aa: CASSLTTGTRNQPQHF; cdr3_nt: TGTGCCAGCAGCCTTACCACAGGGACCCGCAATCAGCCCCAGCATTTT
j_call: TRBJ1-4; v_call: TRBV30; clone_size: .; d_call: .; cdr3_aa: CAWSERLNEKLFF; cdr3_nt: TGTGCCTGGAGTGAGAGACTAAATGAAAAACTGTTTTTT
j_call: TRBJ2-5; v_call: TRBV7-2; clone_size: once; d_call: TRBD1; cdr3_aa: CASSLRGQGTGETQYF; cdr3_nt: TGTGCCAGCAGCTTAAGGGGACAGGGCACAGGGGAGACCCAGTACTTC
j_call: TRBJ1-4; v_call: TRBV4-1; clone_size: .; d_call: TRBD1; cdr3_aa: CASSPVTGTFSTNEKLFF; cdr3_nt: TGCGCCAGCAGCCCAGTGACAGGGACGTTTTCGACTAATGAAAAACTGTTTTTT
j_call: TRBJ2-3; v_call: TRBV7-3; clone_size: .; d_call: TRBD2; cdr3_aa: CASSPNLGGGTDTQYF; cdr3_nt: TGTGCCAGCAGCCCCAACCTCGGGGGGGGCACAGATACGCAGTATTTT
j_call: TRBJ2-4; v_call: TRBV10-2; clone_size: .; d_call: TRBD1; cdr3_aa: CASSESSGGGNIQYF; cdr3_nt: TGCGCCAGCAGTGAGTCGTCAGGGGGCGGAAACATTCAGTACTTC
j_call: TRBJ2-7; v_call: TRBV28; clone_size: .; d_call: .; cdr3_aa: CASRTGLKTYEQYF; cdr3_nt: TGTGCCAGCAGGACAGGCCTCAAAACCTACGAGCAGTACTTC
j_call: TRBJ2-7; v_call: TRBV25-1; clone_size: .; d_call: .; cdr3_aa: CASSSLYEQYF; cdr3_nt: TGTGCCAGCAGTTCTTTGTACGAGCAGTACTTC
j_call: TRBJ2-1; v_call: TRBV2; clone_size: .; d_call: TRBD2; cdr3_aa: CASRGLASYNEQFF; cdr3_nt: TGTGCCAGCAGGGGACTAGCCAGTTACAATGAGCAGTTCTTC
j_call: TRBJ1-2; v_call: TRBV6-1; clone_size: .; d_call: TRBD1; cdr3_aa: CASRWDRESYTF; cdr3_nt: TGTGCCAGCAGATGGGACAGGGAGAGCTACACCTTC
j_call: TRBJ2-3; v_call: TRBV5-1; clone_size: .; d_call: .; cdr3_aa: CAIAGTSTDTQYF; cdr3_nt: TGCGCGATAGCCGGGACTAGCACAGATACGCAGTATTTT
j_call: TRBJ2-4; v_call: TRBV21-1; clone_size: .; d_call: .; cdr3_aa: CASSRRVRLRIPLAKNIQYF; cdr3_nt: TGTGCCAGCAGCAGGAGGGTCCGGCTACGAATCCCCTTAGCCAAAAACATTCAGTACTTC
j_call: TRBJ1-2; v_call: TRBV7-2; clone_size: .; d_call: .; cdr3_aa: CASSPEYDRSYGYTF; cdr3_nt: TGTGCCAGCAGTCCCGAATATGACAGGAGCTATGGCTACACCTTC
j_call: TRBJ2-7; v_call: TRBV6-1; clone_size: .; d_call: TRBD1; cdr3_aa: CASRETGVREQYF; cdr3_nt: TGTGCCAGCAGGGAGACAGGGGTCCGCGAGCAGTACTTC
j_call: TRBJ1-4; v_call: TRBV5-6; clone_size: .; d_call: .; cdr3_aa: CASSQYLYPQLFF; cdr3_nt: TGTGCCAGCAGCCAATACCTCTACCCCCAACTGTTTTTT
j_call: TRBJ1-4; v_call: TRBV21-1; clone_size: few; d_call: .; cdr3_aa: CASSKVRGRTEKLFF; cdr3_nt: TGTGCCAGCAGCAAAGTTAGGGGAAGAACTGAAAAACTGTTTTTT
j_call: TRBJ1-1; v_call: TRBV10-1; clone_size: .; d_call: .; cdr3_aa: CASSDGGGTTEAFF; cdr3_nt: TGCGCCAGCAGTGATGGGGGGGGTACGACTGAAGCTTTCTTT
j_call: TRBJ2-3; v_call: TRBV6-5; clone_size: .; d_call: TRBD1; cdr3_aa: CASRGTGEGPDTQYF; cdr3_nt: TGTGCCAGCCGCGGGACAGGGGAAGGTCCAGATACGCAGTATTTT
j_call: TRBJ1-2; v_call: TRBV2; clone_size: .; d_call: .; cdr3_aa: CASTLRVNYGYTF; cdr3_nt: TGTGCCAGCACGCTCAGGGTAAACTATGGCTACACCTTC
j_call: TRBJ1-4; v_call: TRBV30; clone_size: .; d_call: TRBD1; cdr3_aa: CAWSGRGSEKLFF; cdr3_nt: TGTGCCTGGAGTGGCAGGGGGAGTGAAAAACTGTTTTTT
j_call: TRBJ2-1; v_call: TRBV5-1; clone_size: .; d_call: TRBD2; cdr3_aa: CASSLGTGGSYNEQFF; cdr3_nt: TGCGCCAGCAGCTTGGGGACGGGGGGCTCCTACAATGAGCAGTTCTTC
j_call: TRBJ1-1; v_call: TRBV19; clone_size: .; d_call: .; cdr3_aa: CASSAVGGGTEAFF; cdr3_nt: TGTGCCAGCTCCGCAGTGGGGGGGGGCACTGAAGCTTTCTTT
j_call: TRBJ1-4; v_call: TRBV4-1; clone_size: .; d_call: .; cdr3_aa: CASSQALQGTNEKLFF; cdr3_nt: TGCGCCAGCAGCCAAGCTCTCCAGGGGACTAATGAAAAACTGTTTTTT
j_call: TRBJ1-5; v_call: TRBV5-8; clone_size: .; d_call: .; cdr3_aa: CASSLVRQGLQPQHF; cdr3_nt: TGTGCCAGCAGCTTGGTTCGGCAGGGGCTACAGCCCCAGCATTTT
j_call: TRBJ1-1; v_call: TRBV11-1; clone_size: .; d_call: .; cdr3_aa: CASSSSAGRGTEAFF; cdr3_nt: TGTGCCAGCAGCTCGAGCGCGGGGCGGGGCACTGAAGCTTTCTTT
j_call: TRBJ1-3; v_call: TRBV30; clone_size: .; d_call: .; cdr3_aa: CAWSRDGNTIYF; cdr3_nt: TGTGCCTGGAGCAGGGATGGAAACACCATATATTTT
j_call: TRBJ2-1; v_call: TRBV11-3; clone_size: .; d_call: .; cdr3_aa: CASSFTSPRGKQVIHNEQFF; cdr3_nt: TGTGCCAGCAGCTTTACTAGCCCCCGCGGTAAGCAAGTTATCCACAATGAGCAGTTCTTC
j_call: TRBJ2-1; v_call: TRBV5-1; clone_size: .; d_call: .; cdr3_aa: CASSWAEYNEQFF; cdr3_nt: TGCGCCAGCAGTTGGGCAGAGTACAATGAGCAGTTCTTC
j_call: TRBJ1-1; v_call: TRBV6-4; clone_size: .; d_call: .; cdr3_aa: CASSEQAGTEAFF; cdr3_nt: TGTGCCAGCAGTGAACAGGCAGGAACTGAAGCTTTCTTT
j_call: TRBJ2-1; v_call: TRBV9; clone_size: many; d_call: TRBD2; cdr3_aa: CASSVVDGGAMDEQFF; cdr3_nt: TGTGCCAGCAGCGTAGTTGACGGGGGGGCCATGGATGAGCAGTTCTTC
j_call: TRBJ1-2; v_call: TRBV29-1; clone_size: few; d_call: TRBD1; cdr3_aa: CSVEGQGVDGYTF; cdr3_nt: TGCAGCGTTGAAGGACAGGGGGTCGATGGCTACACCTTC
j_call: TRBJ2-7; v_call: TRBV5-1; clone_size: .; d_call: .; cdr3_aa: CASSGYSGEREQYF; cdr3_nt: TGCGCCAGCAGCGGGTACAGCGGAGAAAGGGAGCAGTACTTC
j_call: TRBJ2-1; v_call: TRBV28; clone_size: .; d_call: .; cdr3_aa: CASSPQGNEQFF; cdr3_nt: TGTGCCAGCAGCCCTCAGGGCAATGAGCAGTTCTTC
j_call: TRBJ2-7; v_call: TRBV27; clone_size: .; d_call: .; cdr3_aa: CASSLDRLLRYEQYF; cdr3_nt: TGTGCCAGCAGTTTAGACCGACTACTACGATACGAGCAGTACTTC